Given below is one T cell receptor beta chain in context. Its specificity is not known. Germline CDR1 SGHTA, CDR2 FQGTGA. The CDR3 totals 14 residues. Trimming took off 1 base at V and 6 bases at J, with 7 bases between the two ends. This specimen belongs to a study of resident and recirculating memory T cells in vitiligo. Turning to the study itself: Samples were epidermis from two lesional and two nonlesional sites, plus PBMCs. Overall study results and limits: Vitiligo lesions lacked a unique dominant clone, and clonality varied. Different lesions suggested infiltration by different T cell clones.

Clones were read by immunoSEQ multiplex PCR, and TCRdb kept only the in-frame ones, dropping some. Here the sample spans more than 35,000 clones, approximately 91% being singletons. The chain uses TRBV7-3 and TRBJ1-6; the D gene is possibly TRBD1 (6 bases). This sequence originates from a male donor with vitiligo. The sequenced sample consisted of blood. The CDR3 reads CASSLRGGNSPLHF. CDR3 nucleotides: TGTGCCAGCAGCTTAAGAGGGGGTAATTCACCCCTCCACTTT. The variable domain in full, with the rest retrieved from reference TRBV7-3 and TRBJ1-6, is GAGVSQTPSNKVTEKGKYVELRCDPISGHTALYWYRQSLGQGPEFLIYFQGTGAADDSGLPNDRFFAVRPEGSVSTLKIQRTERGDSAVYLCASSLRGGNSPLHFGNGTRLTVT.